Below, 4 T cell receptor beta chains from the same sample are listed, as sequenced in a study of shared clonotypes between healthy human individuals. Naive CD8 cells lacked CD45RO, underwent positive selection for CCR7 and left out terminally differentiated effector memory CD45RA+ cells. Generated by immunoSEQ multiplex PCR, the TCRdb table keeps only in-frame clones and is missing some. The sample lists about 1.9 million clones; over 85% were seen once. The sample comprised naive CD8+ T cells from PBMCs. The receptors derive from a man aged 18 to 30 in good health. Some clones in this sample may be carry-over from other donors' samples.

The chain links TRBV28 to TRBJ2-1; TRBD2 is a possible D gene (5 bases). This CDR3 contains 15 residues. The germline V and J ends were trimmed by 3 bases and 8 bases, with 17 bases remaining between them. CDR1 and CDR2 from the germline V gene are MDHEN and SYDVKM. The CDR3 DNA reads TGTGCCAGCAGTTTTCCGGGATACACCCAAGATGAGCAGTTCTTC. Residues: CASSFPGYTQDEQFF.

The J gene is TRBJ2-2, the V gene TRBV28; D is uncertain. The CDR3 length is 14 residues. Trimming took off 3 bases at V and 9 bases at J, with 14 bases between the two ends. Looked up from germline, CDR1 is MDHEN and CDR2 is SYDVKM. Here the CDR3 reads CASSFRASRRELFF. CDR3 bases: TGTGCCAGCAGTTTCCGAGCCTCGCGGCGGGAGCTGTTTTTT.

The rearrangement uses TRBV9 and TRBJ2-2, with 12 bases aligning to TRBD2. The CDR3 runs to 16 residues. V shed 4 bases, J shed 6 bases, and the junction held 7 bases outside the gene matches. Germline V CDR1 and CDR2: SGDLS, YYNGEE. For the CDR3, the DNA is TGTGCCAGCAGCCAAAGACTAGCGGGAGAGGCCGGGGAGCTGTTTTTT. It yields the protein CASSQRLAGEAGELFF.

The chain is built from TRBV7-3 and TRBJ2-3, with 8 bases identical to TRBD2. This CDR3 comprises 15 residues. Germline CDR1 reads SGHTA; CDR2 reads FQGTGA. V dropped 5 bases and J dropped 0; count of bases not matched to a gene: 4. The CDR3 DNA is TGTGCCAGCAGCCCAGCGGGAGAAAGCACAGATACGCAGTATTTT. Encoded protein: CASSPAGESTDTQYF.